Reported below is one T cell receptor (beta chain). This sample stems from a study of shared clonotypes between healthy human individuals. V dropped 3 bases and J dropped 4 bases, with 15 bases sitting between them. The CDR3 extends over 15 amino acids. Germline CDR1 reads KGHSH; CDR2 reads LQKENI. Method: immunoSEQ multiplex PCR; TCRdb's copy keeps in-frame clones and lacks some. The profile shows some 2.3 million clones, about 92% of them singletons. The sample consisted of naive CD4+ T cells from PBMCs. The sample's subset: CD45RA+ positively selected. The source is a man in his late teens or twenties in good health. Some clones in this sample may be carry-over from other donors' samples. This chain links TRBV18 with TRBJ1-1; D unresolved. CDR3 coding DNA: TGTGCCAGCTCACCCCCCTCCGGAGGCCGCACTGAAGCTTTCTTT. Its protein product is CASSPPSGGRTEAFF.